The 30 T cell receptor beta chains given below trace back to one sample, sequenced in a study of beta chain features in type 1 diabetes. Broader study findings: In all four CD4+ subsets, TCRB CDR3 length was significantly, moderately reduced in type 1 diabetes.

These receptors' antigens are unknown. Reverse transcription of all isolated RNA meant that expressed TCRB transcripts were sequenced. Method: immunoSEQ multiplex PCR; TCRdb's copy keeps in-frame clones and lacks some. The table lists about 53,000 clones, under 75% of them singletons, with 0.25% to 0.35% in the top ten. The material sequenced was stem cell memory CD4+ T cells from blood. These receptors originate from a woman aged 25 to 39 with type 1 diabetes.

This sequence joins TRBV7-9 and TRBJ2-5; 11 nucleotides line up with TRBD2. Germline trimming cut 5 bases from V and 5 bases from J; bases unmatched to any gene: 4. The germline CDR1 and CDR2 sequences are SEHNR and FQNEAQ (reference sequence). The CDR3 length is 14 residues. The CDR3 coding sequence is TGTGCCAGCAGCACCACTAGCGGGAGTGAGACCCAGTACTTC. This translates into CASSTTSGSETQYF.

This clone was counted only a few times. The CDR3 DNA follows: TGTGCCAGCGGAAGCCGGGCGGGAGAGACCCAGTACTTC. Amino acids: CASGSRAGETQYF. The rearrangement joins TRBV5-4 to TRBJ2-5; D is perhaps TRBD2 (5 bases). The length of the CDR3 is 13 residues. CDR1 SGHNT and CDR2 YYREEE come from the germline V gene (reference sequence). The V end was cut by 7 bases, the J end by 4 bases, with 14 bases between.

This chain joins TRBV5-8 and TRBJ2-3; no clear D. There are 14 residues in the CDR3. The germline gives CDR1 SGHTS, CDR2 YDEGEE. Trimming stripped 0 bases from V and 2 bases from J, with 7 bases between. The CDR3 is CASSLAYPTDTQYF. Written as DNA, the CDR3 is TGTGCCAGCAGCTTGGCCTATCCCACAGATACGCAGTATTTT.

This clone was counted once. This chain uses TRBV19 with TRBJ1-1, with TRBD1 matching over 7 bases. The CDR3 spans 14 residues. CDR1 LNHDA and CDR2 SQIVND come from the germline V gene (reference sequence). Trimming cost V 2 bases and J 4 bases; bases outside gene matches: 4. CDR3 residues: CASSIRTGRTEAFF. In DNA, the CDR3 is TGTGCCAGTAGTATAAGGACAGGCCGCACTGAAGCTTTCTTT.

CDR3 sequence: CASISGSARNEQFF. Here the CDR3 DNA reads TGTGCCAGCATTAGCGGGAGCGCTAGGAATGAGCAGTTCTTC. The rearrangement links TRBV27 to TRBJ2-1; 9 bases line up with TRBD2. CDR3 size: 14 residues. Trimming took 7 bases from V and 7 from J; bases not matched to a gene: 8. In germline, CDR1 is MNHEY, CDR2 SMNVEV (reference sequence).

This chain uses TRBV14 with TRBJ2-1; D perhaps matches TRBD2 (5 bases). Germline assignment: CDR1 SGHDN and CDR2 FVKESK. V lost 2 bases to trimming and J lost 1 base, with 18 bases between them. This CDR3 region has 18 residues. CDR3 DNA: TGTGCCAGCAGCCAAAGAAGGTCTGGACTCGATTCCTACAATGAGCAGTTCTTC. Protein: CASSQRRSGLDSYNEQFF.

The chain joins TRBV9 to TRBJ1-1; D is perhaps TRBD1 (5 bases). Trimming pared 8 bases from V and 4 bases from J, leaving 15 bases between. This CDR3 spans 13 amino acids. The germline V gene encodes CDR1 SGDLS and CDR2 YYNGEE. CDR3 region: CARGRYLGTEAFF. CDR3 coding DNA: TGTGCCAGGGGGCGGTATCTAGGCACTGAAGCTTTCTTT.

The chain has TRBV18 and TRBJ2-3; the match to TRBD2 covers 9 bases. V dropped 2 bases and J dropped 0; count of bases not matched to a gene: 9. The CDR3 is 18 residues long. Germline loops: CDR1 KGHSH, CDR2 LQKENI. The CDR3: CASSPALGLAGSTDTQYF. CDR3 nucleotides: TGTGCCAGCTCACCAGCGTTGGGGCTAGCGGGGAGCACAGATACGCAGTATTTT.

This clone was picked up one time. This chain connects TRBV2 to TRBJ2-6, with TRBD1 matching 7 bases. There are 15 residues in the CDR3. CDR1 and CDR2 (germline): SNHLY, FYNNEI. J gave up 0 bases and V 6 bases, and 2 bases lay outside the gene matches. In DNA form, the CDR3 reads TGTGCCAGCAGGGGGACAGTCTCTGGGGCCAACGTCCTGACTTTC. It specifies CASRGTVSGANVLTF.

The CDR3 sequence is CASSLGVNLEQYF. CDR3 DNA: TGTGCCAGCTCTCTCGGGGTGAATCTCGAGCAGTACTTC. This rearrangement joins TRBV18 to TRBJ2-7; weak D call: TRBD2 (5 bases). The germline gives CDR1 KGHSH, CDR2 LQKENI. CDR3 length: 13 amino acids. V lost 6 bases to trimming and J lost 6 bases, with 15 bases between them.

This chain connects TRBV30 to TRBJ2-1; possible D gene TRBD1, 6 bases. V lost 5 bases to trimming and J lost 6 bases, with 14 bases between them. The CDR3 extends over 13 amino acids. CDR1 and CDR2 (germline): GTSNPN, SVGIG (reference sequence). DNA of the CDR3: TGTGCCTGGGTGCGGCAGGGGCTCAATGAGCAGTTCTTC. It translates to CAWVRQGLNEQFF.

This clone was recorded a few times. The chain links TRBV29-1 to TRBJ2-3, with 10 bases aligning to TRBD2. CDR1 and CDR2 (germline): SQVTM, ANQGSEA. V lost 2 bases and J lost 4; bases outside the gene matches: 3. This CDR3 spans 14 amino acids. CDR3 sequence (DNA): TGCAGCGTTGAACCTAGCGGGAGACCAGATACGCAGTATTTT. Encoded protein: CSVEPSGRPDTQYF.

The chain employs TRBV27 and TRBJ1-5; the D is unclear. The V gene lost 2 bases and the J gene lost 4 bases, with 6 bases spanning the gap. The CDR3 is 13 amino acids. In germline, CDR1 is MNHEY, CDR2 SMNVEV (reference sequence). CDR3 sequence: CASSLLGNQPQHF. DNA of the CDR3: TGTGCCAGCAGTTTACTCGGGAATCAGCCCCAGCATTTT.

The chain couples TRBV7-9 to TRBJ2-7; 7 bases align to TRBD2. Germline V gene sequence: CDR1 SEHNR, CDR2 FQNEAQ (reference sequence). The CDR3 sequence is 15 residues long. The V segment lost 6 bases and the J segment 0 bases; nucleotides outside the gene matches: 8. DNA for the CDR3: TGTGCCAGCAGTTCCATCGCGGGAGTCTCCTACGAGCAGTACTTC. Amino acid sequence: CASSSIAGVSYEQYF.

The chain employs TRBV7-8 and TRBJ2-5; 7 nucleotides align to TRBD1. Germline trimming cut 5 bases from V and 5 bases from J; bases unmatched to any gene: 14. This CDR3 contains 16 residues. Germline V gene lookup returns CDR1 SGHVS and CDR2 FQNEAQ. The CDR3 reads CASSPKPTGFGETQYF. CDR3 bases: TGTGCCAGCAGCCCTAAGCCGACAGGGTTTGGGGAGACCCAGTACTTC.

The chain recombines TRBV6-6 with TRBJ1-2; 10 bases fit TRBD1. CDR3 size: 16 residues. Germline V gives CDR1 MNHNY, CDR2 SVGAGI (reference sequence). V trimming: 8 bases; J trimming: 3 bases; junction bases outside the gene matches: 12. This CDR3 is CASRSGTGDLYYGYTF. In nucleotides, the CDR3 is TGTGCCAGCCGATCCGGGACAGGGGATCTTTACTATGGCTACACCTTC.

This clone has only a few counts. The chain combines TRBV16 with TRBJ1-2; TRBD1 might be the D (6 bases). The CDR3 sequence is 13 residues long. Germline V gene data show CDR1 as KGHSY and CDR2 as FQNENV. V was trimmed by 0 bases and J by 7 bases, leaving 9 bases between them. DNA for the CDR3: TGTGCCAGCAGCCAATCGGAAGGGGGTGGCTACACCTTC. Translation: CASSQSEGGGYTF.

This clone showed up just a few times. Relative to the germline gene, one junction end is altered; a read error may explain this. The chain employs TRBV29-1 and TRBJ1-2; 7 bases match TRBD1. Germline assignment: CDR1 SQVTM and CDR2 ANQGSEA. The CDR3 is 11 residues long. Here the CDR3 reads CSVELRDRTFF. CDR3 DNA sequence: TGCAGCGTTGAACTCCGGGACAGAACGTTCTTC.

This clone was counted a few times. J is TRBJ2-5 and V is TRBV7-2; TRBD2 agrees at 9 bases. The CDR3 is 12 amino acids. Trimming at V came to 6 bases and at J to 13 bases, leaving 9 bases not matched to a gene. The V gene's germline CDR1 is SGHTA and CDR2 FQGNSA. The CDR3 DNA follows: TGTGCCAGCAGGCCGACTAGCGGTATCATGTACTTC. Translation gives CASRPTSGIMYF.

This clone has just a few counts. This chain uses TRBV2 with TRBJ2-7; 8 bases fit TRBD2. This CDR3 spans 14 amino acids. V dropped 6 bases and J dropped 2; count of bases not matched to a gene: 6. In germline, CDR1 is SNHLY, CDR2 FYNNEI. This CDR3 is CASRESSGPYEQYF. As DNA, the CDR3 is TGTGCCAGCAGGGAATCTAGCGGGCCCTACGAGCAGTACTTC. The complete variable domain, with remaining parts taken from reference TRBV2 and TRBJ2-7, reads EPEVTQTPSHQVTQMGQEVILRCVPISNHLYFYWYRQILGQKVEFLVSFYNNEISEKSEIFDDQFSVERPDGSNFTLKIRSTKLEDSAMYFCASRESSGPYEQYFGPGTRLTVT.

The J gene is TRBJ1-2, the V gene TRBV7-2; maybe TRBD1 (5 bases). Trimming cost V 1 base and J 6 bases, with 9 bases left between them. Germline V gene sequence: CDR1 SGHTA, CDR2 FQGNSA. CDR3 length: 13 residues. The CDR3 sequence is CASSLVGGDGYTF. The CDR3 DNA reads as TGTGCCAGCAGCTTAGTGGGGGGGGATGGCTACACCTTC.

The chain recombines TRBV29-1 with TRBJ2-3, with TRBD2 matching over 9 bases. The CDR3 covers 14 residues. V dropped 4 bases and J dropped 4; count of bases not matched to a gene: 6. Germline CDR1 reads SQVTM; CDR2 reads ANQGSEA. The CDR3 reads CSVGGLAGPDTQYF. In nucleotides, the CDR3 is TGCAGCGTTGGGGGACTAGCCGGACCAGATACGCAGTATTTT.

J is TRBJ1-2 and V is TRBV7-3; 9 bases are a match to TRBD1. The ends lost 4 bases at V and 8 bases at J; junction bases unmatched: 5. Germline CDR1 SGHTA, CDR2 FQGTGA. The CDR3 runs 13 residues. This CDR3 reads CASSSRTGEGYTF. The CDR3, as DNA: TGTGCCAGCAGCTCTCGGACAGGGGAAGGCTACACCTTC. Full variable domain (missing parts from reference TRBV7-3 and TRBJ1-2): GAGVSQTPSNKVTEKGKYVELRCDPISGHTALYWYRQSLGQGPEFLIYFQGTGAADDSGLPNDRFFAVRPEGSVSTLKIQRTERGDSAVYLCASSSRTGEGYTFGSGTRLTVV.

This clone was seen a single time. The CDR3 DNA reads as TGTGCCAGCAGCCGTAGCGGGAGTACCCACGAGCAGTACTTC. Translation gives CASSRSGSTHEQYF. This chain joins TRBV7-3 and TRBJ2-5; TRBD2 matches at 9 bases. The last part of the DNA fits TRBJ2-7 better; the J call may be wrong. The CDR3 extends over 14 amino acids. Germline V gene sequence: CDR1 SGHTA, CDR2 FQGTGA.

Only one count was recorded for this clone. The V gene is TRBV28, the J gene TRBJ1-4; a weak D match, TRBD1 (5 bases). V lost 4 bases and J lost 4, with 16 bases in between. Germline V gene lookup returns CDR1 MDHEN and CDR2 SYDVKM. The length of the CDR3 is 16 residues. The CDR3 is CASSSSRGSHNEKLFF. In DNA, the CDR3 is TGTGCCAGCAGTTCCTCGCGGGGCAGTCATAATGAAAAACTGTTTTTT.

The chain combines TRBV4-1 with TRBJ2-6, with D perhaps matching TRBD1 (6 bases). Germline V gene sequence: CDR1 MGHRA, CDR2 YSYEKL. This CDR3 contains 17 residues. Trimming took off 2 bases at V and 0 bases at J, with 11 bases between the two ends. DNA for the CDR3: TGCGCCAGCAGCCAACCCCACAGGGTCTCTGGGGCCAACGTCCTGACTTTC. This gives the protein CASSQPHRVSGANVLTF.

This chain uses TRBV7-9 with TRBJ2-5; D perhaps matches TRBD1 (6 bases). V lost 5 bases and J 4 bases, leaving 11 bases between the germline ends. This CDR3 comprises 13 residues. Germline CDR1 SEHNR, CDR2 FQNEAQ (reference sequence). The CDR3 loop is CASSRDKRETQYF. Here the CDR3 DNA reads TGTGCCAGCAGCCGGGACAAGCGAGAGACCCAGTACTTC.

The rearrangement joins TRBV18 to TRBJ2-1, with 10 bases fitting TRBD2. Germline V gene sequence: CDR1 KGHSH, CDR2 LQKENI. J gave up 7 bases and V 2 bases, and 5 bases lay outside the gene matches. This CDR3 has 15 residues. This chain's CDR3 is CASSPFTSGVNEQFF. The CDR3 DNA reads TGTGCCAGCTCACCATTTACTAGCGGGGTAAATGAGCAGTTCTTC.

The CDR3 here is CALGPPGANVLTF. Here the CDR3 DNA reads TGTGCCCTGGGGCCCCCTGGGGCCAACGTCCTGACTTTC. This chain joins TRBV6-6 and TRBJ2-6, with D tentatively TRBD1 (5 bases). Germline-derived CDR1 and CDR2 are MNHNY and SVGAGI (reference sequence). The V end was cut by 11 bases, the J end by 2 bases, with 10 bases between. This CDR3 has 13 amino acids.

This clone was seen only a few times. The genes are TRBV7-3 and TRBJ1-2, with D unresolved. CDR1 and CDR2 (germline): SGHTA, FQGTGA. CDR3 length: 11 amino acids. With 8 bases removed from V and 5 bases from J, the gap between germline ends came to 9 bases. The CDR3 spells CASGNGYGYTF. CDR3 bases: TGTGCCAGCGGAAACGGGTATGGCTACACCTTC.